This is a list of T cell receptor beta chains from one sample in a study of blood T cell repertoires in COVID-19. Sequenced by immunoSEQ multiplex PCR; TCRdb stores in-frame clones only, minus some. The sample records some 150,000 clones, 82% being singletons. The sequenced sample consisted of peripheral blood. The receptors were sampled from a woman between 65 and 79 years old with acute or convalescent COVID-19. CDR3s include the opening cysteine and the closing phenylalanine or tryptophan. D genes are given only for firm matches. Expanded clones are given a class, and other clones once, few, many or no size at all.

V gene,clone size,J gene,D gene,CDR3 DNA,CDR3 protein
TRBV28,NA,TRBJ1-5,NA,TGTGCCAGCAGCCCTGGGAGGGTTGGGAATCAGCCCCAGCATTTT,CASSPGRVGNQPQHF
TRBV29-1,NA,TRBJ1-1,TRBD1,TGCAGCGGCCGACAGGGAAGGAACACTGAAGCTTTCTTT,CSGRQGRNTEAFF
TRBV6-2/TRBV6-3,NA,TRBJ2-7,TRBD1,TGTGCCAGCAGTTCCCAGGGGGCCTCCTACGAGCAGTACTTC,CASSSQGASYEQYF
TRBV18,NA,TRBJ1-5,NA,TGTGCCAGCTCACCCCAGGGCGGTCAGCCCCAGCATTTT,CASSPQGGQPQHF
TRBV3-1/TRBV3-2,NA,TRBJ2-5,NA,TGTGCCAGCAGCGGCTCGGGAGAGACCCAGTACTTC,CASSGSGETQYF
TRBV28,NA,TRBJ2-7,TRBD2,TGTGCCAGCATGACCGGGACTAGCGGTTACGAGCAGTACTTC,CASMTGTSGYEQYF
TRBV6-2/TRBV6-3,once,TRBJ2-1,TRBD2,TGTGCCAGCAGTCACCCGACTAGCCTAGTCCTGAGCTCCTACAATGAGCAGTTCTTC,CASSHPTSLVLSSYNEQFF
TRBV28,NA,TRBJ1-1,TRBD1,TGTGCCAGCAGTTTACTCTCTGGACAGGGGAACACTGAAGCTTTCTTT,CASSLLSGQGNTEAFF
TRBV11-3,once,TRBJ1-1,NA,TGTGCCAGCAGCTTACAGGCGAACACTGAAGCTTTCTTT,CASSLQANTEAFF
TRBV7-2,NA,TRBJ2-5,TRBD1,TGTGCCAGCAGCCTCCGGACAGGGGGAGAGACCCAGTACTTC,CASSLRTGGETQYF
TRBV24-1,NA,TRBJ2-3,NA,TGTGCCACCGGAGTCACAGATACGCAGTATTTT,CATGVTDTQYF
TRBV7-2,NA,TRBJ1-2,NA,TGTGCCAGCAGCAACGATTTTTCCGACAGAAATGGCTACACCTTC,CASSNDFSDRNGYTF
TRBV18,once,TRBJ2-7,TRBD2,TGTGCCAGCTCAGAGGGACTAGCGTCGACCTACGAGCAGTACTTC,CASSEGLASTYEQYF
TRBV5-1,NA,TRBJ2-1,NA,TGCGCCAGCAGCAAACAGGGATTCGACAATGAGCAGTTCTTC,CASSKQGFDNEQFF
TRBV12-3/TRBV12-4,NA,TRBJ2-7,NA,TGTGCCAGCAGTTTGAAAGGACTCGCGGGGAACTTC,CASSLKGLAGNF
TRBV5-6,NA,TRBJ1-1,NA,TGTGCCAGCAGCTTGGAAGGCAGGGTGGGTACTGAAGCTTTCTTT,CASSLEGRVGTEAFF
TRBV5-1,once,TRBJ2-2,NA,TGCGCCAGCAGCTTGCAGGGCACGAACACCGGGGAGCTGTTTTTT,CASSLQGTNTGELFF
TRBV30,NA,TRBJ1-6,NA,TGTGCCTGGAGCTTGGGCGCAGGCTCTGGTGTGCCCCTCCACTTT,CAWSLGAGSGVPLHF
TRBV5-1,few,TRBJ1-6,NA,TGCGCCAGCAGCTTTTGGGGACATGGCGGTTCACCCCTCCACTTT,CASSFWGHGGSPLHF
TRBV6-5,once,TRBJ1-1,TRBD1,TGTGCCAGCAGTCTAGACAGGGGGCTGACTGAAGCTTTCTTT,CASSLDRGLTEAFF
TRBV27,few,TRBJ1-5,NA,TGTGCCAGCAGCCAGACAAATCCCTCCCACCAGCCCCAGCATTTT,CASSQTNPSHQPQHF
TRBV30,NA,TRBJ2-3,NA,TGTGCCTGGAGTATAGGGGGAGTGTCAGATACGCAGTATTTT,CAWSIGGVSDTQYF
TRBV28,NA,TRBJ2-2,NA,TGTGCCAGCCTGACAGGGAACACCGGGGAGCTGTTTTTT,CASLTGNTGELFF
TRBV5-1,NA,TRBJ2-7,TRBD1,TGCGCCAGCAGCTTGGGACAGGGTGACGAGCAGTACTTC,CASSLGQGDEQYF
TRBV27,NA,TRBJ1-5,TRBD1,TGTGCCAGCAGTCCGCGACAGGGAGAAAGCAATCAGCCCCAGCATTTT,CASSPRQGESNQPQHF
TRBV2,once,TRBJ2-7,TRBD1,TGTGCCAGCAGCCCGGACAGGGACGGCGAGCAGTACTTC,CASSPDRDGEQYF
TRBV7-9,many,TRBJ2-5,TRBD1,TGTGCCAGCAGCACTTCACTGACAGGGGCAGAGACCCAGTACTTC,CASSTSLTGAETQYF
TRBV19,NA,TRBJ1-2,NA,TGTGCCAGTAGTATAGATCAAGGGGCGAGTGGCTACACCTTC,CASSIDQGASGYTF
TRBV12-3/TRBV12-4,NA,TRBJ2-5,NA,TGTGCCAGCAGTGCCCAGGGAAGAGAGACCCAGTACTTC,CASSAQGRETQYF
TRBV3-1/TRBV3-2,NA,TRBJ1-2,NA,TGTGCCAGCAGCCAAGAGCCCAGGGGTGGCTACACCTTC,CASSQEPRGGYTF
TRBV10-3,once,TRBJ1-2,NA,TGTGCCATCAGTGACCACAGCTATGGCTACACCTTC,CAISDHSYGYTF
TRBV5-6,NA,TRBJ2-1,TRBD2,TGTGCCAGCAGCGGGGTAGGGCTAGCGGGGAGATACAATGAGCAGTTCTTC,CASSGVGLAGRYNEQFF
TRBV5-1,NA,TRBJ2-1,NA,TGCGCCAGCAGCTTGGGGCAGTACAATGAGCAGTTCTTC,CASSLGQYNEQFF
TRBV9,few,TRBJ2-5,TRBD1,TGTGCCAGCAGCGAGCCTGGGACAGGGGATCGGGAGACCCAGTACTTC,CASSEPGTGDRETQYF
TRBV9,NA,TRBJ1-2,TRBD1,TGTGCCAGCAGCTCGGGACAGCCCGTTAACTACACCTTC,CASSSGQPVNYTF
TRBV5-4,NA,TRBJ2-1,NA,TGTGCCAGCAGCCGCACTAGCAGATACAATGAGCAGTTCTTC,CASSRTSRYNEQFF
TRBV28,NA,TRBJ2-2,NA,TGTGCCAGCAGTCCAATCAGGGGATCCGGGGAGCTGTTTTTT,CASSPIRGSGELFF
TRBV5-6,NA,TRBJ1-1,NA,TGTGCCAGCAGCTTGGCCGACAGGAGGAACACTGAAGCTTTCTTT,CASSLADRRNTEAFF
TRBV19,NA,TRBJ2-1,TRBD2,TGTGCCAGTAGTAGCGGACTAGTGCGGGATAATGAGCAGTTCTTC,CASSSGLVRDNEQFF
TRBV9,NA,TRBJ1-2,TRBD1,TGTGCCAGCAGCGCACCACAGGGGGAGTCGGCTAACTATGGCTACACCTTC,CASSAPQGESANYGYTF
TRBV10-3,NA,TRBJ2-7,TRBD2,TGTGCCATCGGACTAGCGGGAGCGAACGAGCAGTACTTC,CAIGLAGANEQYF
TRBV11-2,NA,TRBJ1-3,TRBD1,TGTGCCAGCAGCTCGGGGGACAGGAACGGAAACACCATATATTTT,CASSSGDRNGNTIYF
TRBV19,NA,TRBJ2-5,NA,TGTGCCAGTAGTAGGGCAGTTCAAGAGACCCAGTACTTC,CASSRAVQETQYF
TRBV2,NA,TRBJ1-2,NA,TGTGCCAGCAGTGACACGAGGGGGGGACCCTATGGCTACACCTTC,CASSDTRGGPYGYTF
TRBV5-1,NA,TRBJ2-7,TRBD2,TGCGCCAGCAGCGCAGCGGGAGTGGAGCAGTACTTC,CASSAAGVEQYF